One and the same sample provided the 8 T cell receptor beta chains below, sequenced in a study of blood T cells in healthy people across ages. A J-beta primer mix and a sample-barcoded 5' primer were used in a second PCR of roughly 7 to 12 cycles. Each CDR3 protein gets one entry after TCRdb re-called the 5' RACE reads with MiXCR. The sample lists about 1 million distinct CDR3 sequences, around 27% occurring once. A further study also used this sample, focusing on T cells of mothers and their children.

Input material: blood. These receptors originate from a girl aged 2 to 9 in good health.

In this sample, this clonotype turned up a few times. V gene TRBV12-3 or TRBV12-4 combines with J gene TRBJ2-1; D might be TRBD2 (6 bases). The CDR3 extends over 16 amino acids. Trimming cost V 4 bases and J 0 bases, with 13 bases left between them. The CDR3 bases are TGTGCCAGCAGTTCACTAGCATTTCGCTCCTACAATGAGCAGTTCTTC. Translating it yields CASSSLAFRSYNEQFF.

This clonotype was counted at least ten times. J is TRBJ2-5 and V is TRBV29-1; D might be TRBD2 (5 bases). Germline V gives CDR1 SQVTM, CDR2 ANQGSEA. The CDR3 runs to 12 residues. The V gene lost 3 bases and the J gene lost 2 bases, with 7 bases spanning the gap. For the CDR3, the DNA is TGCAGCGTTGATCCGGGGCAAGAGACCCAGTACTTC. Translating gives CSVDPGQETQYF.

The gene calls are TRBV12-3 or TRBV12-4 and TRBJ2-2, with 11 bases that match TRBD2. This CDR3 comprises 14 residues. After removal of 6 bases from V and 5 bases from J, the junction contained 2 bases not matched to a gene. The CDR3 region is CASRLAGVTGELFF. CDR3 DNA: TGTGCCAGCAGACTAGCGGGGGTGACCGGGGAGCTGTTTTTT.

The chain employs TRBV20-1 and TRBJ2-5; 10 bases match TRBD2. The V gene's germline CDR1 is DFQATT and CDR2 SNEGSKA (reference sequence). The CDR3 runs to 13 residues. The V gene end was trimmed by 5 bases and the J gene end by 8 bases; junction bases not matched to a gene: 8. The CDR3 DNA follows: TGCAGTGCTTATACTAGCGGGAAGGGTACCCAGTACTTC. Amino acid sequence: CSAYTSGKGTQYF.

Only a few counts were recorded for this clonotype. The genes are TRBV6-6 and TRBJ2-3, with D possibly TRBD2 on 6 matching bases. CDR3 length: 17 amino acids. In germline, CDR1 is MNHNY, CDR2 SVGAGI (reference sequence). V lost 0 bases and J 1 base, leaving 14 bases between the germline ends. The CDR3 sequence: CASSYSRGDIGTDTQYF. For the CDR3, the DNA is TGTGCCAGCAGTTACTCGCGGGGTGACATAGGCACAGATACGCAGTATTTT.

The V gene is TRBV27, the J gene TRBJ2-4; 9 bases line up with TRBD1. CDR1 and CDR2 (germline): MNHEY, SMNVEV (reference sequence). Trimming at V came to 3 bases and at J to 8 bases, leaving 5 bases not matched to a gene. This CDR3 is 14 amino acids long. The CDR3 DNA reads TGTGCCAGCAGTTTTGAGGGACAGGGACACATTCAGTACTTC. Residues: CASSFEGQGHIQYF.

CDR3 residues: CASSLPLGPGVEQFF. DNA of the CDR3: TGTGCCAGCAGCTTACCGCTTGGACCCGGGGTTGAGCAGTTCTTC. This rearrangement joins TRBV11-2 to TRBJ2-5, with a weak D call TRBD2 (5 bases). The end of the DNA is better explained by TRBJ2-1, so the J call may be wrong. CDR3 length: 15 residues. Germline CDR1 and CDR2: SGHAT and FQNNGV.

This clonotype was found a few times. The V call is TRBV29-1, the J call TRBJ2-3; D possibly corresponds to TRBD1 (7 bases). V was cut by 1 base and J by 0 bases, with 17 bases left in between. The CDR3 is 17 amino acids. Germline-derived CDR1 and CDR2 are SQVTM and ANQGSEA. CDR3 amino acids: CSVEADRGTASTDTQYF. CDR3 DNA: TGCAGCGTTGAAGCCGACCGGGGGACAGCCAGCACAGATACGCAGTATTTT.